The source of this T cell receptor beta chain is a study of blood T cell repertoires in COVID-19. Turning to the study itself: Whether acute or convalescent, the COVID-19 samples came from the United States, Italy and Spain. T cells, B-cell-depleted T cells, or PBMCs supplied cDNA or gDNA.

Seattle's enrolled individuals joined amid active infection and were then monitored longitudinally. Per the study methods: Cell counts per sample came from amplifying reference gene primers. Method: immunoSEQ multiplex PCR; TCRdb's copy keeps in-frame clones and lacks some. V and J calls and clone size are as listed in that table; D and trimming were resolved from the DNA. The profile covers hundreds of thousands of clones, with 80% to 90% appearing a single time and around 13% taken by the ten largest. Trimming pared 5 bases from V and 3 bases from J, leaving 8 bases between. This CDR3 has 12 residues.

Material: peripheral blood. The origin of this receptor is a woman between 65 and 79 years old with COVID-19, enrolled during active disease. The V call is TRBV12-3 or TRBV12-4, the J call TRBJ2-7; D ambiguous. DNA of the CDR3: TGTGCCAGCAGTCCTCAGGTCTACGAGCAGTACTTC. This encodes CASSPQVYEQYF.